Listed below are T cell receptor beta chains from one sample, sequenced in a study of T cells after posttransplantation cyclophosphamide. Profiled with immunoSEQ multiplex PCR; TCRdb holds only in-frame clones, not every one. Altogether about 33,000 clones were found in the sample, and no singletons occur. The sequencing input was PBMCs. These receptors came from a woman aged 25-40 years in good health and a related stem cell transplant donor. The CDR3 runs from the conserved cysteine through the conserved F or W. The D gene is left open where the match is weak. Only part of the rows carry a size: once, few, many, or a class if the clone is expanded.

D,size,J,V,CDR3,DNA
TRBD1,many,TRBJ1-1,TRBV7-8,CASSKSGTGTTEAFF,TGTGCCAGCAGCAAGTCCGGGACAGGGACCACTGAAGCTTTCTTT
TRBD1,NA,TRBJ1-5,TRBV29-1,CSVEWDRGVHQPQHF,TGCAGCGTTGAATGGGACAGGGGTGTGCATCAGCCCCAGCATTTT
TRBD2,few,TRBJ2-5,TRBV7-9,CASTPRLAGDQETQYF,TGTGCCAGCACTCCCCGACTAGCGGGGGATCAAGAGACCCAGTACTTC
TRBD1,many,TRBJ1-1,TRBV6-2/TRBV6-3,CASSGQANTEAFF,TGTGCCAGCAGTGGACAGGCGAACACTGAAGCTTTCTTT
NA,many,TRBJ2-7,TRBV11-2,CASSLQADYEQYF,TGTGCCAGCAGCTTACAAGCGGACTACGAGCAGTACTTC
TRBD1,NA,TRBJ1-2,TRBV9,CASSGQGSNYGYTF,TGTGCCAGCAGCGGACAGGGTTCCAACTATGGCTACACCTTC
NA,many,TRBJ1-1,TRBV11-3,CASRRGDTEAFF,TGTGCAAGTCGCCGAGGGGACACTGAAGCTTTCTTT
NA,few,TRBJ1-5,TRBV12-3/TRBV12-4,CASSLGRGNQPQHF,TGTGCCAGCAGTTTAGGTAGGGGCAATCAGCCCCAGCATTTT
TRBD1,many,TRBJ1-6,TRBV4-3,CASRETGVSSYNSPLHF,TGCGCCAGCAGAGAGACAGGGGTTTCTTCCTATAATTCACCCCTCCACTTT
NA,few,TRBJ2-5,TRBV6-5,CASSYSNPGFEETQYF,TGTGCCAGCAGTTACTCAAACCCGGGGTTTGAAGAGACCCAGTACTTC
NA,many,TRBJ1-6,TRBV27,CASSLAQGRYSPLHF,TGTGCCAGCAGTTTAGCCCAGGGGCGGTATTCACCCCTCCACTTT
NA,many,TRBJ2-7,TRBV28,CASSSSGPRTYEQYF,TGTGCCAGCAGTTCCTCAGGGCCCCGAACCTACGAGCAGTACTTC
NA,many,TRBJ1-2,TRBV4-3,CASSQGQGLDYGYTF,TGCGCCAGCAGCCAAGGGCAGGGCCTTGACTATGGCTACACCTTC
NA,NA,TRBJ1-2,TRBV5-1,CASSDGQNYGYTF,TGCGCCAGCAGCGACGGACAGAACTATGGCTACACCTTC
NA,many,TRBJ2-1,TRBV4-3,CASSPLFVDYNEQFF,TGCGCCAGCAGCCCCCTCTTCGTAGACTACAATGAGCAGTTCTTC
NA,many,TRBJ1-5,TRBV6-1,CASSEQATGNQPQHF,TGTGCCAGCAGTGAGCAGGCCACTGGCAATCAGCCCCAGCATTTT
NA,many,TRBJ2-7,TRBV19,CASSIGQGGSYEQYF,TGTGCCAGTAGTATAGGACAGGGAGGCTCCTACGAGCAGTACTTC
NA,many,TRBJ1-2,TRBV5-6,CASSGLAASIGYTF,TGTGCCAGCAGCGGGTTGGCTGCTAGTATAGGCTACACCTTC
NA,many,TRBJ1-1,TRBV5-1,CASSLEQNTEAFF,TGCGCCAGCAGCTTGGAACAGAACACTGAAGCTTTCTTT
NA,NA,TRBJ1-2,TRBV25-1,CASSEVTAGSNGYTF,TGTGCCAGCAGTGAGGTTACGGCAGGTTCAAATGGCTACACCTTC
TRBD1,NA,TRBJ2-3,TRBV12-3/TRBV12-4,CASSFQGAYTDTQYF,TGTGCCAGCAGTTTTCAGGGGGCTTATACAGATACGCAGTATTTT
NA,many,TRBJ1-5,TRBV2,CASSPGLGGNQPQHF,TGTGCCAGCAGTCCCGGCCTGGGCGGCAATCAGCCCCAGCATTTT
NA,many,TRBJ2-7,TRBV6-1,CASSAVYEQYF,TGTGCCAGCAGTGCAGTCTACGAGCAGTACTTC
NA,many,TRBJ1-6,TRBV6-5,CASSYPGMAGSPLHF,TGTGCCAGCAGTTACCCGGGGATGGCCGGTTCACCCCTCCACTTT
NA,many,TRBJ2-3,TRBV18,CASSPWPTTDTQYF,TGTGCCAGCTCACCGTGGCCAACCACAGATACGCAGTATTTT